This is a list of T cell receptor beta chains from one sample in a study of shared clonotypes between healthy human individuals. The repertoire was sequenced with immunoSEQ multiplex PCR; TCRdb's copy has only in-frame clones and lacks some. The repertoire includes fewer than 2.5 million clones, 80% to 95% of them detected once, and approximately 0.36% sits in the top ten. The sequencing sample was made of naive CD4+ T cells from PBMCs. These receptors were collected from a young man in good health. Some clones in this sample may be carry-over from other donors' samples. The CDR3 runs from the conserved cysteine through the conserved F or W. The D gene is left open where the match is weak. The size of a clone is reported for some rows only, either as once, few or many, or as a class for expanded clones.

>TRBJ2-3|TRBD2|TRBV5-4|-
TGTGCCAGCAGCTTGGGGGGAACGGCGGGAGGGCCACGCACAGATACGCAGTATTTT
CASSLGGTAGGPRTDTQYF
>TRBJ2-5|-|TRBV5-4|-
TGTGCCAGCAGCCGCAATCCTTCAGGGAAGGAGACCCAGTACTTC
CASSRNPSGKETQYF
>TRBJ2-1|-|TRBV5-1|-
TGCGCCAGCAGCTTGGTGGTTGGCGGCAGGAATGAGCAGTTCTTC
CASSLVVGGRNEQFF
>TRBJ2-7|-|TRBV5-6|-
TGTGCCAGCAGCTTGGGGTTTAATCTCCTCTACGAGCAGTACTTC
CASSLGFNLLYEQYF
>TRBJ1-1|-|TRBV10-3|-
TGTGCCATCAGTGAGTCGAAGGGGGCTGAAGCTTTCTTT
CAISESKGAEAFF
>TRBJ2-1|TRBD2|TRBV7-9|-
TGTGCCAGCAGCTTACCCCGCGGGAGCAGCTCCTACAATGAGCAGTTCTTC
CASSLPRGSSSYNEQFF
>TRBJ2-7|-|TRBV11-2|-
TGTGCCAGCAGGGGGGTTGCGACCCGACGTAGTAGCTACGAGCAGTACTTC
CASRGVATRRSSYEQYF
>TRBJ1-1|-|TRBV5-1|once
TGCGCCAGCAGCCACCCAGGGGTCACTGAAGCTTTCTTT
CASSHPGVTEAFF
>TRBJ2-7|TRBD1|TRBV4-2|-
TGTGCCAGCAGCCAACGACAGGGGGCTGACGAGCAGTACTTC
CASSQRQGADEQYF
>TRBJ2-2|TRBD2|TRBV2|-
TGTGCCAGCAGTCGGACTAGCGGGAGGACGAACACCGGGGAGCTGTTTTTT
CASSRTSGRTNTGELFF
>TRBJ1-2|-|TRBV29-1|-
TGCAGCGTTGAGCCAGTATTAGGCTATGGCTACACCTTC
CSVEPVLGYGYTF
>TRBJ2-1|-|TRBV19|once
TGTGCCAGTACACCGTGGGTGGGAGAGGCCTACAATGAGCAGTTCTTC
CASTPWVGEAYNEQFF
>TRBJ1-2|-|TRBV30|-
TGTGCCTGGACCCCCGGGATAGGCTACACCTTC
CAWTPGIGYTF
>TRBJ2-1|TRBD1|TRBV9|-
TGTGCCAGCAGCGCCGGCTGGAGGGACAGGGAGTACAATGAGCAGTTCTTC
CASSAGWRDREYNEQFF
>TRBJ2-7|-|TRBV5-1|-
TGCGCCAGCAGCTTGACGAACGGAAGGTACGAGCGGTACTTC
CASSLTNGRYERYF
>TRBJ2-5|-|TRBV18|-
TGTGCCAGCTCACCCTCAGGGGAGACCCAGTACTTC
CASSPSGETQYF
>TRBJ2-5|-|TRBV6-1|-
TGTGCCAGCAGTGAAAGGGAAGGGGGACCAAGGACCCAGTACTTC
CASSEREGGPRTQYF